Presented here are 14 T cell receptor beta chains from one specimen sequenced in a study of blood T cell repertoires in COVID-19. Generated by immunoSEQ multiplex PCR, the TCRdb table keeps only in-frame clones and is missing some. The sample holds fewer than 300,000 clones; 70% to 75% are singletons and the top ten take around 3.4%. Sequencing was performed on peripheral blood. These receptors all come from a woman aged 80 or older with acute or convalescent COVID-19.

The CDR3 region has the DNA TGTGCCAGCTCACCTTCACAGGTCTCCAGCGAGCAGTACTTC. Its translation: CASSPSQVSSEQYF. The V and J genes are TRBV18 and TRBJ2-7, with D maybe TRBD1 (5 bases). Germline CDR1 is KGHSH and CDR2 is LQKENI. The CDR3 has 14 amino acids. Deletions cut 3 bases from V and 6 bases from J, with 15 bases between. The full variable domain, its missing parts supplied by reference TRBV18 and TRBJ2-7, is NAGVMQNPRHLVRRRGQEARLRCSPMKGHSHVYWYRQLPEEGLKFMVYLQKENIIDESGMPKERFSAEFPKEGPSILRIQQVVRGDSAAYFCASSPSQVSSEQYFGPGTRLTVT.

This rearrangement joins TRBV6-5 to TRBJ2-2; 8 nucleotides line up with TRBD2. V lost 9 bases to trimming and J lost 2 bases; unmatched junction nucleotides: 8. Germline V lookup: CDR1 MNHEY, CDR2 SVGAGI. This CDR3 has 15 amino acids. This chain's CDR3 is CASRVGGANTGELFF. The CDR3 DNA reads as TGTGCCAGTCGAGTCGGGGGGGCTAACACCGGGGAGCTGTTTTTT.

The table lists this clone with a few counts. V gene TRBV10-3 combines with J gene TRBJ2-3; D possibly corresponds to TRBD1 (6 bases). Germline values: CDR1 ENHRY, CDR2 SYGVKD. V gave up 3 bases and J gave up 0 bases, with 13 bases separating them. CDR3 length: 16 residues. CDR3 bases: TGTGCCATCAGTGATAGGGGGAAAGCTAGCACAGATACGCAGTATTTT. This encodes CAISDRGKASTDTQYF.

This chain uses TRBV6-5 with TRBJ2-7; TRBD1 agrees at 8 bases. Unmatched junction bases numbered 5, after V lost 2 bases and J lost 2 bases. This CDR3 is built from 15 residues. Per the germline V gene, CDR1 is MNHEY and CDR2 is SVGAGI. The CDR3 loop reads CASSYGQGGPYEQYF. The CDR3 DNA is TGTGCCAGCAGTTACGGACAGGGAGGACCCTACGAGCAGTACTTC.

This chain uses TRBV7-6 with TRBJ2-2, with 9 bases identical to TRBD1. The germline V gene encodes CDR1 SGHVS and CDR2 FNYEAQ. This CDR3 is built from 17 residues. J lost 1 base, V lost 3 bases, and 6 bases had no gene match. The CDR3 protein is CASSFSRDRVNTGELFF. The DNA of the CDR3 is TGTGCCAGCAGCTTTTCAAGGGACAGGGTGAACACCGGGGAGCTGTTTTTT.

Comment on this clone: The same CDR3 can be traced to other DNA sequences in this sample. This chain joins TRBV18 and TRBJ2-5; the match to TRBD1 covers 8 bases. In germline, CDR1 is KGHSH, CDR2 LQKENI. This CDR3 is 13 amino acids long. J lost 2 bases, V lost 6 bases, and 2 bases had no gene match. This chain's CDR3 is CASSQGAQETQYF. The CDR3 DNA reads TGTGCCAGCTCCCAGGGGGCTCAAGAGACCCAGTACTTC.

The chain recombines TRBV7-9 with TRBJ2-2; 9 bases are shared with TRBD1. Germline loops: CDR1 SEHNR, CDR2 FQNEAQ (reference sequence). The CDR3 covers 17 residues. V lost 5 bases to trimming and J lost 5 bases; unmatched junction nucleotides: 12. In nucleotides, the CDR3 is TGTGCCAGCAGCCCCCAACCGGGGACAGGGTGGACCGGGGAGCTGTTTTTT. This sequence encodes CASSPQPGTGWTGELFF. The whole variable domain, filled in from reference TRBV7-9 and TRBJ2-2, reads DTGVSQNPRHKITKRGQNVTFRCDPISEHNRLYWYRQTLGQGPEFLTYFQNEAQLEKSRLLSDRFSAERPKGSFSTLEIQRTEQGDSAMYLCASSPQPGTGWTGELFFGEGSRLTVL.

The genes are TRBV7-6 and TRBJ1-2; 8 nucleotides match TRBD1. Germline assignment: CDR1 SGHVS and CDR2 FNYEAQ. The CDR3 is 13 amino acids. Trimming took 5 bases from V and 8 from J; bases not matched to a gene: 7. CDR3 amino acids: CASSVQGALGYTF. DNA of the CDR3: TGTGCCAGCAGCGTGCAGGGGGCGTTAGGCTACACCTTC.

V gene TRBV7-3 combines with J gene TRBJ2-5; 14 bases align to TRBD2. Losses at the gene ends were 4 bases for V and 2 bases for J; bases not matched to a gene: 3. Looked up from germline, CDR1 is SGHTA and CDR2 is FQGTGA. The CDR3 length is 16 residues. The CDR3 loop is CASSYGTSGGQETQYF. CDR3 sequence (DNA): TGTGCCAGCAGCTACGGGACTAGCGGGGGACAAGAGACCCAGTACTTC. The whole variable domain, filled in from reference TRBV7-3 and TRBJ2-5, reads GAGVSQTPSNKVTEKGKYVELRCDPISGHTALYWYRQSLGQGPEFLIYFQGTGAADDSGLPNDRFFAVRPEGSVSTLKIQRTERGDSAVYLCASSYGTSGGQETQYFGPGTRLLVL.

The chain joins TRBV29-1 to TRBJ1-3; possibly TRBD1 for D (6 bases). The length of the CDR3 is 14 residues. V was clipped by 0 bases and J by 4 bases, with 10 bases between them. Germline V gene lookup returns CDR1 SQVTM and CDR2 ANQGSEA. The CDR3 DNA reads as TGCAGCGTTGAAGACCGGACAGCCGGAAACACCATATATTTT. Translated, it gives CSVEDRTAGNTIYF.

J is TRBJ2-4 and V is TRBV2, with 9 bases identical to TRBD1. Germline CDR1 SNHLY, CDR2 FYNNEI. The trim removed 2 bases at V and 6 bases at J, leaving 2 bases unmatched. There are 14 residues in the CDR3. CDR3 in amino acids: CASSETGGANIQYF. The CDR3, as DNA: TGTGCCAGCAGTGAAACAGGGGGCGCAAACATTCAGTACTTC.

The CDR3 loop is CASSMQGISNEKLFF. The CDR3 DNA is TGTGCCAGCAGTATGCAGGGCATCAGTAATGAAAAACTGTTTTTT. The J gene is TRBJ1-4, the V gene TRBV25-1; perhaps TRBD1 as D (5 bases). Germline CDR1 and CDR2: MGHDK and SYGVNS. This CDR3 is built from 15 residues. V was shortened by 5 bases and J by 4 bases, with 14 bases between the two germline ends.

In this sample, this clone turned up once. The gene calls are TRBV6-5 and TRBJ2-2; TRBD1 agrees at 7 bases. The CDR3 length is 16 residues. In germline, CDR1 is MNHEY, CDR2 SVGAGI. The ends lost 0 bases at V and 6 bases at J; junction bases unmatched: 7. The CDR3 bases are TGTGCCAGCAGTTACTCGGGGACAGAGATCGCCGGGGAGCTGTTTTTT. It codes for CASSYSGTEIAGELFF.

This chain joins TRBV19 and TRBJ2-7, with 7 bases lining up with TRBD2. Looked up from germline, CDR1 is LNHDA and CDR2 is SQIVND (reference sequence). The CDR3 is 14 residues long. V gave up 6 bases and J gave up 3 bases; unmatched junction bases: 8. The CDR3 region is CASRESGMHYEQYF. CDR3 nucleotide sequence: TGTGCCAGTAGGGAGAGCGGGATGCACTACGAGCAGTACTTC.